This T cell receptor beta chain stems from a study of T cell repertoires in cytomegalovirus infection. Germline lookup yields CDR1 SGHTA and CDR2 FQGNSA. The CDR3 extends over 14 amino acids. The ends were cut back, 5 bases at V and 8 bases at J, with 16 bases in the middle. This clonotype has only a few counts. The antigen is not known. General study points: The cumulative frequency of public TCR beta families distinguished individuals who carried CMV together with the relevant HLA.

MiXCR, applied by TCRdb to the reads, yields one record per CDR3 protein. The sample carries a few hundred thousand distinct CDR3 sequences, almost 40% recorded once. The specimen comprised cultured PBMCs, sampled from culture after CMV antigen stimulation. The J gene is TRBJ2-1, the V gene TRBV7-2; D is undetermined. This receptor was identified in a human donor in good health (CMV status not recorded). Some clones in this sample may be carry-over from other donors' samples. The DNA for the CDR3 is TGTGCCAGCAGCATAATTTTGGGGTCGGATGAGCAGTTCTTC. Protein sequence: CASSIILGSDEQFF.